Listed below are T cell receptor beta chains from one sample, sequenced in a study of cytomegalovirus exposure and HLA in healthy donors. TCRdb's table, derived via immunoSEQ multiplex PCR, lists solely in-frame clones and lacks some. The table includes fewer than 250,000 clones, approximately 82% detected once. Sample: PBMCs. These receptors all come from a man between 18 and 29 years old in good health and CMV-seronegative. CDR3s include the opening cysteine and the closing phenylalanine or tryptophan. The order of the fields is clone size, V gene, CDR3 protein. The size of a clone is reported for some rows only, either as once, few or many, or as a class for expanded clones.

NA,TRBV28,CASSPRTGSQPQHF
NA,TRBV18,CASSRGTGGELFF
NA,TRBV7-8,CASSSGQTSNQPQHF
once,TRBV28,CASSARGAGTDYGYTF
NA,TRBV11-2,CASSRAGGTYEQYF
once,TRBV5-1,CASSRQRTGGTAGELFF
NA,TRBV6-1,CASSQIGQGYYGYTF
NA,TRBV23-1,CASSHSRHRGANEQFF
NA,TRBV10-3,CAISESLAGNYEQYF
NA,TRBV9,CASSVGSVSNQPQHF
NA,TRBV6-5,CASSYQGGNTEAFF
NA,TRBV12-5,CASGFFSGSETGELFF
NA,TRBV10-2,CAVGGVGNTEAFF
few,TRBV5-4,CASSLETGSTGELFF
NA,TRBV2,CASSTGRVAYEQYF
NA,TRBV4-2,CASSRDREDGELFF
NA,TRBV11-2,CASSRGGLADTGELFF